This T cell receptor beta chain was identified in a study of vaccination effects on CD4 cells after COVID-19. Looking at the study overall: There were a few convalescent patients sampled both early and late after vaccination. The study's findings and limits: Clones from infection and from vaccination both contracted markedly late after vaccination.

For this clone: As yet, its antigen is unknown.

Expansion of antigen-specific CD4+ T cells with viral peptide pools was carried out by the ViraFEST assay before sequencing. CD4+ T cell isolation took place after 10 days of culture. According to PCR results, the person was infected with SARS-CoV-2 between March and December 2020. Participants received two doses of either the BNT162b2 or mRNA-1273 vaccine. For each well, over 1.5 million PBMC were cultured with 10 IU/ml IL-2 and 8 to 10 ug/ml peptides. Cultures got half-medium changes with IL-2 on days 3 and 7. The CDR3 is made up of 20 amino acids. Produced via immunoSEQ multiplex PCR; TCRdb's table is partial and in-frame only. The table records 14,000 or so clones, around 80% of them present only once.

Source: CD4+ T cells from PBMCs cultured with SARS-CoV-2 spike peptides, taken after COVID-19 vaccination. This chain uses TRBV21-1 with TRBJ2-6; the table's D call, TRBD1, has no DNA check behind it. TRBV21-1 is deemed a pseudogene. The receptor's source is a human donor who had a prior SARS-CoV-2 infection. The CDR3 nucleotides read TGTGCCAGCACGAAAAACCTGGGGGACAGGGGGCTTTCTGGGGCCAACGTCCTGACTTTC. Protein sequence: CASTKNLGDRGLSGANVLTF.